The entry that follows covers one T cell receptor (beta chain) sequence. The CDR3 covers 14 residues. From germline, CDR1 is LNHDA and CDR2 SQIVND (reference sequence). Trimming took 7 bases from V and 8 from J; bases not matched to a gene: 10. Participants' reported clinical history set cohort assignment. The data were taken from a study of blood T cell repertoires in COVID-19. At the level of the study: Italy, Spain and the United States were the sources of the convalescent and acute COVID-19 samples. T cells, B-cell-depleted T cells, or PBMCs supplied cDNA or gDNA.

Methods used by the authors: Estimates of nucleated cell counts were drawn from the amplification of reference gene primers. Assay used: immunoSEQ multiplex PCR; TCRdb lists only in-frame clones, some missing. The D gene and trimming were derived from the DNA, and the V and J assignments and clone size from that table. Of approximately 180,000 clones listed, 70% to 85% are singletons. Sequencing was carried out using PBMCs or T cells enriched from blood (not recorded which). The chain links TRBV19 to TRBJ1-4; TRBD1 aligns across 7 bases. The sequence derives from a man aged 50-60 years who had recovered from COVID-19. The CDR3 region has the DNA TGTGCCAGTAAACACAGGGGAGTAGAGGAAAAACTGTTTTTT. Amino acid sequence: CASKHRGVEEKLFF.